This TCR beta chain originates from a study of blood T cell repertoires in COVID-19 (dated by TCRdb to 2019 to 2021). As for the study more broadly: The collaborator samples originated in the United States, Italy and Spain and spanned the acute and convalescent phases of COVID-19. The prospective study material was composed of cDNA or gDNA derived from T cells, B-cell-depleted T cells, or PBMCs. Deeply sampled blood TCRbeta repertoires from subjects exposed to, actively infected with, or recovered from COVID-19 were included in the dataset. The repertoires were released in a freely available public database meant as a resource for research on the immune response to SARS-CoV-2. The samples were drawn from the first 160 participants of the ongoing ImmuneRACE study and from 950 to 1,500 subjects provided by 6 global collaborators. Sample metadata almost always included a de-identified subject ID, COVID-19 status, age in years and sex. Where HLA class I and class II types were available, the types were taken from metadata supplied by the sample provider, not from assay-based typing.

This clone has just one count. Its specific antigen is unknown. There are no base qualities to consult, and no much larger clone falls within one base. The CDR3, from cysteine to phenylalanine, totals 15 residues. Of all the DNA, just the CDR3 is kept, 45 bases in frame from base 1. Germline trimming: 3 bases from V, 3 bases from J; junction bases outside gene matches: 5. CDR1 and CDR2 are drawn from the germline V gene: KGHSH, LQKENI. The collaborating institutions used their own protocols to collect whole blood in K2EDTA tubes. Collaborator samples were shipped for TCRbeta analysis as frozen whole blood, isolated PBMCs, or DNA extracted from either sample type. TCRbeta CDR3 regions were amplified from genomic DNA using the immunoSEQ Assay, a bias-controlled multiplex PCR. In the paper's pipeline: Nucleated cell counts per sample were estimated from amplification of reference gene primers within the assay. To quantify the absolute abundance of each unique TCRbeta CDR3 rearrangement, sequence reads were collapsed and filtered. For each sample, productive Simpson clonality was calculated as the square root of Simpson's diversity index across productive rearrangements. Sourced from immuneACCESS, this table was stored by TCRdb with only in-frame sequences that have V and J called. A share of the clones is absent; for the studies checked, an unresolved V gene accounts for under half, and the remainder has no known explanation. From that table come the V and J calls and clone size; the DNA was used to work out D and trimming. The sample profile shows 35,000 to 50,000 clones; roughly nine tenths of them were found once. The top ten clones comprise 15% to 18% of the sample.

General conclusions and limits of the study: The quantity of clinical and demographic metadata differed by source and by participant and was supplied without curation.

Recombination connected TRBV18 to TRBJ2-1, with 7 bases in between that match TRBD2. This sequence was found in a man aged 70-80 years with active COVID-19. The source material was peripheral blood. At the DNA level, the sequence is TGTGCCAGCTCACCTATCGGGGGGATCTACAATGAGCAGTTCTTC. The translation is CASSPIGGIYNEQFF. Outside the CDR3, residues come from the reference TRBV18 and TRBJ2-1 proteins, so the full variable domain is: NAGVMQNPRHLVRRRGQEARLRCSPMKGHSHVYWYRQLPEEGLKFMVYLQKENIIDESGMPKERFSAEFPKEGPSILRIQQVVRGDSAAYFCASSPIGGIYNEQFFGPGTRLTVL.